A single sample gave rise to the 30 T cell receptor beta chains below, sequenced in a study of T cell responses to AZD1222 COVID-19 vaccine (TCRdb year 2021). Libraries were constructed by the immunoSEQ multiplex PCR assay. In TCRdb, the immuneACCESS table is reduced to in-frame sequences with V and J assigned. These tables do not hold every clone; where another copy was compared, an unresolved V gene accounts for under half, and the others remain unexplained. This sample has 140,000 to 150,000 clones in its table, and around 90% of those were observed once. Clones ranked in the top ten supply 7.5% to 8% of the sample. Sample time point, as interpreted from the label and publication: about 28 days (+/-7) after the second vaccine dose. Per the publication, the treatment or condition label means: meningococcal conjugate vaccine given as trial control. The sequenced sample was peripheral blood, obtained 28 days after the second dose of the MenACWY control vaccine. The receptors stem from an adult who received the MenACWY meningococcal vaccine as a control.

The chain links TRBV19 to TRBJ1-5; D unclear. Germline-derived CDR1 and CDR2 are LNHDA and SQIVND (reference sequence). CDR3 length: 15 residues. Trimming removed 7 bases from V and 5 bases from J, with 18 bases in between. DNA of the CDR3: TGTGCCAGTACTTCAGTAGGTATCAGCGATCAGCCCCAGCATTTT. Translation gives CASTSVGISDQPQHF.

J is TRBJ2-7 and V is TRBV5-6; 9 positions agree with TRBD1. The V gene end was trimmed by 4 bases and the J gene end by 5 bases; junction bases not matched to a gene: 7. Germline V lookup: CDR1 SGHDT, CDR2 YYEEEE. This CDR3 comprises 14 residues. The DNA for the CDR3 is TGTGCCAGCAGCGCGACAGGGGGTGTCGACGAGCAGTACTTC. Translating gives CASSATGGVDEQYF.

The V and J genes are TRBV19 and TRBJ2-1; no clear D. Per the germline V gene, CDR1 is LNHDA and CDR2 is SQIVND (reference sequence). Trimming left V 5 bases short and J 4 bases short, with 15 bases between. The CDR3 loop spans 15 amino acids. The CDR3 sequence is CASSHPSDLYNEQFF. Written as DNA, the CDR3 is TGTGCCAGTAGTCACCCCAGCGATTTATACAATGAGCAGTTCTTC. Full variable domain (outside the CDR3, taken from reference TRBV19 and TRBJ2-1): DGGITQSPKYLFRKEGQNVTLSCEQNLNHDAMYWYRQDPGQGLRLIYYSQIVNDFQKGDIAEGYSVSREKKESFPLTVTSAQKNPTAFYLCASSHPSDLYNEQFFGPGTRLTVL.

The chain uses TRBV28 and TRBJ1-1; tentatively, D is TRBD1 (6 bases). The CDR3 has 15 amino acids. CDR1 is MDHEN, CDR2 SYDVKM, per germline. V was trimmed by 5 bases and J by 0 bases, leaving 13 bases between them. CDR3 sequence (DNA): TGTGCCAGCAGTCCCGGGGGCTCAATGAACACTGAAGCTTTCTTT. Amino acids: CASSPGGSMNTEAFF.

The V and J genes are TRBV9 and TRBJ2-7; 12 nucleotides agree with TRBD1. The CDR3 loop spans 16 amino acids. The junction had 12 bases not matched to a gene; V was cut back by 4 bases and J by 7 bases. Germline-derived CDR1 and CDR2 are SGDLS and YYNGEE. The CDR3 sequence is CASSRSAGQGASEQYF. Written as DNA, the CDR3 is TGTGCCAGCAGCAGATCAGCGGGACAGGGGGCTTCGGAGCAGTACTTC.

This chain links TRBV28 with TRBJ1-4, with D possibly TRBD1 on 6 matching bases. The CDR3 has 16 amino acids. In germline, CDR1 is MDHEN, CDR2 SYDVKM. V was cut by 6 bases and J by 3 bases, with 17 bases left in between. CDR3 coding DNA: TGTGCCAGCAGGGCCGCGGGGGGGGCGGCTAATGAAAAACTGTTTTTT. Translating gives CASRAAGGAANEKLFF.

This sequence joins TRBV5-1 and TRBJ1-5, with TRBD1 as a possible D gene (6 bases). This CDR3 spans 16 amino acids. V shed 0 bases and J shed 5 bases, with 15 bases lying between them. The germline gives CDR1 SGHRS, CDR2 YFSETQ. CDR3 loop: CASSLDRDTLYQPQHF. As DNA, the CDR3 is TGCGCCAGCAGCTTGGACCGGGACACATTGTATCAGCCCCAGCATTTT.

V usage is TRBV3-1 (or the pseudogene TRBV3-2) and J usage is TRBJ1-4; a possible D gene is TRBD1 (6 bases). The CDR3 is 18 amino acids. The V gene's germline CDR1 is LGHDT and CDR2 YNNKEL (reference sequence). Trimming stripped 1 base from V and 0 bases from J, with 15 bases between. CDR3 in amino acids: CASSQVWTADATNEKLFF. The DNA for the CDR3 is TGTGCCAGCAGCCAAGTTTGGACAGCGGATGCAACTAATGAAAAACTGTTTTTT.

The chain employs TRBV7-2 and TRBJ1-2, with D maybe TRBD1 (6 bases). From germline, CDR1 is SGHTA and CDR2 FQGNSA. The CDR3 length is 13 residues. The germline V and J ends were trimmed by 4 bases and 4 bases, with 10 bases remaining between them. In DNA form, the CDR3 reads TGTGCCAGCAGCTCGGACAGTCTCTATGGCTACACCTTC. This gives the protein CASSSDSLYGYTF. Variable domain in full (rest from reference TRBV7-2 and TRBJ1-2): GAGVSQSPSNKVTEKGKDVELRCDPISGHTALYWYRQSLGQGLEFLIYFQGNSAPDKSGLPSDRFSAERTGGSVSTLTIQRTQQEDSAVYLCASSSDSLYGYTFGSGTRLTVV.

The chain combines TRBV3-1 (or the pseudogene TRBV3-2) with TRBJ2-7, with TRBD1 matching 7 bases. Germline CDR1 is LGHDT and CDR2 is YNNKEL (reference sequence). J lost 6 bases, V lost 3 bases, and 14 bases had no gene match. The CDR3 sequence is 16 residues long. The CDR3 loop is CASSQGIDRVGSEQYF. Here the CDR3 DNA reads TGTGCCAGCAGCCAGGGGATAGACAGGGTTGGGAGCGAGCAGTACTTC.

The DNA of the CDR3 is TGTGCCAGCAGCTTGACGGCGGGGGGAGAGACCCAGTACTTC. Protein: CASSLTAGGETQYF. This chain joins TRBV5-4 and TRBJ2-5; 8 bases line up with TRBD2. V lost 1 base to trimming and J lost 4 bases; unmatched junction nucleotides: 3. This CDR3 contains 14 residues. From germline, CDR1 is SGHNT and CDR2 YYREEE (reference sequence).

This sequence joins TRBV4-3 and TRBJ2-5, with 10 positions matching TRBD2. Germline CDR1 is LGHNA and CDR2 is YSLEER. J was trimmed by 5 bases and V by 1 base; bases with no gene match: 7. The CDR3 totals 16 residues. The CDR3 sequence is CASSQGSGRAGETQYF. The CDR3 nucleotides read TGCGCCAGCAGCCAAGGGAGCGGGAGGGCCGGGGAGACCCAGTACTTC.

The chain uses TRBV3-1 (or the pseudogene TRBV3-2) and TRBJ2-7; 7 positions agree with TRBD2. The CDR3 has 16 amino acids. J was trimmed by 8 bases and V by 0 bases; bases with no gene match: 13. Germline V gene lookup returns CDR1 LGHDT and CDR2 YNNKEL (reference sequence). The DNA for the CDR3 is TGTGCCAGCAGCCAAGATCGGCCACTAGCGAACCACAAGCAGTACTTC. Protein product: CASSQDRPLANHKQYF.

The chain couples TRBV19 to TRBJ1-2; maybe TRBD1 (6 bases). The length of the CDR3 is 14 residues. CDR1 is LNHDA, CDR2 SQIVND, per germline (reference sequence). V shed 8 bases and J shed 0 bases, with 13 bases lying between them. The CDR3 protein is CASSGQLANYGYTF. The CDR3 DNA reads as TGTGCCAGTTCCGGACAGTTAGCTAACTATGGCTACACCTTC.

The rearrangement joins TRBV5-1 to TRBJ2-2; maybe TRBD2 (5 bases). The germline V and J ends were trimmed by 3 bases and 7 bases, with 16 bases remaining between them. This CDR3 region has 15 residues. Germline V CDR1 and CDR2: SGHRS, YFSETQ. The CDR3: CASSSSPERGGELFF. CDR3 nucleotide sequence: TGCGCCAGCAGCTCGTCTCCCGAACGGGGCGGGGAGCTGTTTTTT.

The chain uses TRBV2 and TRBJ2-7, with D possibly being TRBD1 or TRBD2 (5 bases each). Trimming took 5 bases from V and 3 from J, leaving 14 bases between them. Germline CDR1 SNHLY, CDR2 FYNNEI. CDR3 length equals 14 residues. CDR3 protein: CASSSWTSGYEQYF. The CDR3 bases are TGTGCCAGCAGTTCCTGGACAAGCGGCTACGAGCAGTACTTC.

The table lists this clone with a few counts. This chain links TRBV6-2 or TRBV6-3 with TRBJ2-3; D possibly corresponds to TRBD2 (6 bases). V was clipped by 6 bases and J by 1 base, with 14 bases between them. Per the germline V gene, CDR1 is MNHEY and CDR2 is SVGEGT. There are 15 residues in the CDR3. The CDR3 sequence: CASSPGLVGTDTQYF. The CDR3 DNA sequence: TGTGCCAGCAGCCCGGGACTCGTTGGCACAGATACGCAGTATTTT.

The genes are TRBV7-6 and TRBJ2-1, with 10 bases aligning to TRBD2. This CDR3 has 16 amino acids. V was clipped by 2 bases and J by 6 bases; unmatched bases: 7. Per the germline V gene, CDR1 is SGHVS and CDR2 is FNYEAQ. CDR3 coding DNA: TGTGCCAGCAGCTTATTGCCGGGACTAGCGATCAATGAGCAGTTCTTC. Its protein product is CASSLLPGLAINEQFF. The full variable domain, completed using reference TRBV7-6 and TRBJ2-1, is GAGVSQSPRYKVTKRGQDVALRCDPISGHVSLYWYRQALGQGPEFLTYFNYEAQQDKSGLPNDRFSAERPEGSISTLTIQRTEQRDSAMYRCASSLLPGLAINEQFFGPGTRLTVL.

The J gene is TRBJ2-3, the V gene TRBV6-1; 10 bases match TRBD1. This CDR3 is built from 15 residues. Germline V gene data show CDR1 as MNHNS and CDR2 as SASEGT. With V trimmed by 3 bases and J by 6 bases, 6 bases remained unmatched. CDR3 in amino acids: CASSDPDRGSDTQYF. As DNA, the CDR3 is TGTGCCAGCAGTGACCCGGACAGGGGGTCGGATACGCAGTATTTT.

The chain employs TRBV7-9 and TRBJ2-7; TRBD1 agrees at 7 bases. CDR1 is SEHNR, CDR2 FQNEAQ, per germline (reference sequence). Germline trimming cut 1 base from V and 6 bases from J; bases unmatched to any gene: 12. CDR3 size: 16 residues. Here the CDR3 reads CASSLVGGVGGSEQYF. CDR3 DNA sequence: TGTGCCAGCAGCTTAGTCGGAGGCGTAGGGGGCTCCGAGCAGTACTTC. The full variable domain, rest sourced from reference TRBV7-9 and TRBJ2-7, is DTGVSQNPRHKITKRGQNVTFRCDPISEHNRLYWYRQTLGQGPEFLTYFQNEAQLEKSRLLSDRFSAERPKGSFSTLEIQRTEQGDSAMYLCASSLVGGVGGSEQYFGPGTRLTVT.

This chain joins TRBV4-1 and TRBJ2-7, with a weak D call TRBD1 (6 bases). The V gene's germline CDR1 is MGHRA and CDR2 YSYEKL. Trimming stripped 0 bases from V and 2 bases from J, with 17 bases between. The length of the CDR3 is 17 residues. CDR3 amino acids: CASSQDKWAGVAYEQYF. The CDR3 DNA is TGCGCCAGCAGCCAAGATAAGTGGGCAGGGGTAGCCTACGAGCAGTACTTC.

The gene calls are TRBV29-1 and TRBJ1-1, with TRBD1 matching 8 bases. With 6 bases clipped from V and 1 base from J, the junction kept 7 bases outside the gene matches. Per germline, CDR1 SQVTM and CDR2 ANQGSEA. CDR3 length: 14 residues. The CDR3 DNA reads TGCAGCGTCCGGACAGGGAGTGCGAACACTGAAGCTTTCTTT. It codes for CSVRTGSANTEAFF. Full variable domain (missing parts from reference TRBV29-1 and TRBJ1-1): SAVISQKPSRDICQRGTSLTIQCQVDSQVTMMFWYRQQPGQSLTLIATANQGSEATYESGFVIDKFPISRPNLTFSTLTVSNMSPEDSSIYLCSVRTGSANTEAFFGQGTRLTVV.

The chain is built from TRBV19 and TRBJ1-6; D possibly corresponds to TRBD1 (5 bases). The V and J ends lost 3 bases and 8 bases respectively, with 17 bases between them. The germline CDR1 and CDR2 sequences are LNHDA and SQIVND (reference sequence). The CDR3 runs to 16 residues. The CDR3 bases are TGTGCCAGTAGTATCCAACGGGGGGTCTCGGATTCACCCCTCCACTTT. Protein: CASSIQRGVSDSPLHF.

V is TRBV3-1 (or the pseudogene TRBV3-2) and J is TRBJ1-1; possible D gene TRBD1, 5 bases. The germline V gene has CDR1 LGHDT and CDR2 YNNKEL (reference sequence). Trimming pared 2 bases from V and 4 bases from J, leaving 17 bases between. CDR3 length: 16 amino acids. The DNA for the CDR3 is TGTGCCAGCAGCCAAACGGGGCAGTTGGAAGTCACTGAAGCTTTCTTT. It specifies CASSQTGQLEVTEAFF.

V usage is TRBV12-5 and J usage is TRBJ2-1, with 14 positions matching TRBD2. Unmatched junction bases numbered 4, after V lost 5 bases and J lost 7 bases. Germline V lookup: CDR1 LGHNT, CDR2 FRNRAP. The CDR3 runs to 15 residues. CDR3 DNA: TGTGCTAGTGGTCCCGGGACTAGCGGGAGTAATGAGCAGTTCTTC. Encoded protein: CASGPGTSGSNEQFF.

V usage is TRBV15 and J usage is TRBJ2-1; unclear D gene. This CDR3 contains 13 residues. Germline CDR1 is LNHNV and CDR2 is YYDKDF (reference sequence). V was clipped by 0 bases and J by 1 base, with 1 base between them. This CDR3 reads CATSRESYNEQFF. The DNA of the CDR3 is TGTGCCACCAGCAGAGAATCCTACAATGAGCAGTTCTTC.

The chain uses TRBV6-2 or TRBV6-3 and TRBJ1-4, with D tentatively TRBD1 (6 bases). The CDR3 is 17 residues long. V lost 5 bases and J lost 5, with 21 bases in between. Germline V CDR1 and CDR2: MNHEY, SVGEGT. CDR3 DNA sequence: TGTGCCAGCAGTGACGGACAGTTAAGAATCCGAAATGAAAAACTGTTTTTT. Residues: CASSDGQLRIRNEKLFF.

The chain joins TRBV24-1 to TRBJ1-5; tentatively, D is TRBD1 (6 bases). The ends were cut back, 4 bases at V and 1 base at J, with 19 bases in the middle. The germline V gene has CDR1 KGHDR and CDR2 SFDVKD. The CDR3 length is 18 residues. Here the CDR3 reads CATSEGTGHPRSNQPQHF. The CDR3 DNA reads as TGTGCCACCAGTGAGGGAACGGGACACCCAAGGAGCAATCAGCCCCAGCATTTT.

The chain uses TRBV6-1 and TRBJ2-7; 7 bases line up with TRBD1. After removal of 6 bases from V and 6 bases from J, the junction contained 8 bases not matched to a gene. This CDR3 region has 13 residues. Germline CDR1 is MNHNS and CDR2 is SASEGT. CDR3 in amino acids: CASRPTGFPEQYF. The DNA of the CDR3 is TGTGCCAGCAGACCGACAGGGTTCCCCGAGCAGTACTTC.

The chain joins TRBV19 to TRBJ1-6; D is possibly TRBD1 (6 bases). Germline CDR1 and CDR2: LNHDA and SQIVND (reference sequence). This CDR3 has 15 residues. V was shortened by 7 bases and J by 6 bases, with 16 bases between the two germline ends. The CDR3 bases are TGTGCCAGTAACCCCGGCTGGACAGCTAATTCACCCCTCCACTTT. Its translation is CASNPGWTANSPLHF.